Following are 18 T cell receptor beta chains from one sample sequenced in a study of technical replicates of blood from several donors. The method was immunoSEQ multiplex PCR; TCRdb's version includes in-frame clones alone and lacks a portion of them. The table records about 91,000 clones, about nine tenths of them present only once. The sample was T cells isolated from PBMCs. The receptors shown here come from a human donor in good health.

In nucleotides, the CDR3 is TGTGCCAGCTCCCAGGGACAGGGGGTAAGGGAGCAGTACTTC. Its translation: CASSQGQGVREQYF. This chain uses TRBV18 with TRBJ2-7, with TRBD1 matching over 11 bases. The CDR3 has 14 amino acids. V lost 6 bases to trimming and J lost 7 bases; unmatched junction nucleotides: 8. CDR1 is KGHSH, CDR2 LQKENI, per germline.

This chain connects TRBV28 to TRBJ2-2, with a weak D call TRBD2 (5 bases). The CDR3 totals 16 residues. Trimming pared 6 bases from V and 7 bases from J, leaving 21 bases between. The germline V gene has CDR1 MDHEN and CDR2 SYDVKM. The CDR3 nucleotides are TGTGCCAGCAGCTCGGGCGGGCATAAGTCGTACGGGGAGCTGTTTTTT. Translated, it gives CASSSGGHKSYGELFF.

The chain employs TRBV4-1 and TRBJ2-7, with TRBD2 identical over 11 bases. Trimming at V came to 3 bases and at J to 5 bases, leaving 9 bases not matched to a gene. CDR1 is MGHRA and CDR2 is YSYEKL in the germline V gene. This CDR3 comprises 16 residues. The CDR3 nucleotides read TGCGCCAGCAGCCATGGGACTAGCGGTTTAGGGCACGAGCAGTACTTC. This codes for CASSHGTSGLGHEQYF.

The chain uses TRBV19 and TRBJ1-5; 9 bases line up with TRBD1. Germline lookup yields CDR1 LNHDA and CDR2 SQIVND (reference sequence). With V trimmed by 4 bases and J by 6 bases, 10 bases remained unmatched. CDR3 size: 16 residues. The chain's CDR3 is CASSNRQGGESQPQHF. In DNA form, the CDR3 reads TGTGCCAGTAGTAACCGACAGGGGGGCGAGAGTCAGCCCCAGCATTTT.

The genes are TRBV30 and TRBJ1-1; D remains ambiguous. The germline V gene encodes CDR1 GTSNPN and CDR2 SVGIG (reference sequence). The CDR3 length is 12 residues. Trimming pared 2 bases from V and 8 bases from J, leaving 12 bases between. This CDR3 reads CAWSLTAIEAFF. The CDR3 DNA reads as TGTGCCTGGAGTCTAACAGCCATAGAAGCTTTCTTT.

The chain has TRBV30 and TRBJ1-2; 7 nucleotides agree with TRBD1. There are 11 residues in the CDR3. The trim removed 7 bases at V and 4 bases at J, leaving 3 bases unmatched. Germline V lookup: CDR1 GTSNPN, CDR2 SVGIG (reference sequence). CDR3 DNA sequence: TGTGCCTTCGACAGGGCCTATGGCTACACCTTC. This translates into CAFDRAYGYTF.

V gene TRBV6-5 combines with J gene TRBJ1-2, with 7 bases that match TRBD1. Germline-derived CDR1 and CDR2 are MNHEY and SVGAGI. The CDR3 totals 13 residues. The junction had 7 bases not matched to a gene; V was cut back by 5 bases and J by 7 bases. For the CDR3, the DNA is TGTGCCAGCAGTAACCGGGACAGAGGTGGCTACACCTTC. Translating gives CASSNRDRGGYTF.

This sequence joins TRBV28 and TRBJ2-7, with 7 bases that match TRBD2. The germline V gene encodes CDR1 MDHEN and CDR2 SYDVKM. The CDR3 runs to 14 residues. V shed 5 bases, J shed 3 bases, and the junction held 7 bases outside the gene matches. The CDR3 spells CASSTGTTLYEQYF. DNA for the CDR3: TGTGCCAGCAGTACCGGGACTACCCTCTACGAGCAGTACTTC.

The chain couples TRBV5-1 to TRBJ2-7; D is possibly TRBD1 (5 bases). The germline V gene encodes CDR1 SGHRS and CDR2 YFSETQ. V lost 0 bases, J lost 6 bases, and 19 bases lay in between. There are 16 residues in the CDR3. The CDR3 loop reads CASSLASVQGYGEQYF. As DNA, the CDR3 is TGCGCCAGCAGCTTGGCCAGTGTGCAGGGCTACGGCGAGCAGTACTTC.

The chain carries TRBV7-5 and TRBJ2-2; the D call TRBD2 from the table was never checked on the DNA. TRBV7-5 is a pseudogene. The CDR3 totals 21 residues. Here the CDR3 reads CVRSRMGPGLVRVGETGELFF. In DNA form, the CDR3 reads TGTGTCAGAAGCCGTATGGGACCGGGACTAGTGAGGGTCGGCGAGACCGGGGAGCTGTTTTTT.

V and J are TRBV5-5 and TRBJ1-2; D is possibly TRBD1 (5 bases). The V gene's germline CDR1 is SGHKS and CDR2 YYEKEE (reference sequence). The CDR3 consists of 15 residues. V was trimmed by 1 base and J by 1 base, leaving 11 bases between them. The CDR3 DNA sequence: TGTGCCAGCAGCTTGCGGCGACAGCTTAACTATGGCTACACCTTC. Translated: CASSLRRQLNYGYTF.

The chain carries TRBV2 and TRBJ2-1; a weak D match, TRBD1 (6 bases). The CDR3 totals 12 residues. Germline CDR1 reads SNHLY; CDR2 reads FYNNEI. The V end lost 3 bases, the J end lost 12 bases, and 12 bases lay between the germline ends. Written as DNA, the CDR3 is TGTGCCAGCAGTGATCGGCCAGGGGTGCAGTTCTTC. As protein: CASSDRPGVQFF.

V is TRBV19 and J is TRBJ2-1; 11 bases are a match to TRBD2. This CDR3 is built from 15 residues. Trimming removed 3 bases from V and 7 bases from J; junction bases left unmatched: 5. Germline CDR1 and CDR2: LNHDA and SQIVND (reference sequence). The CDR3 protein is CASSIVLAGGNEQFF. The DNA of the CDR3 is TGTGCCAGTAGTATCGTCCTAGCGGGAGGTAATGAGCAGTTCTTC.

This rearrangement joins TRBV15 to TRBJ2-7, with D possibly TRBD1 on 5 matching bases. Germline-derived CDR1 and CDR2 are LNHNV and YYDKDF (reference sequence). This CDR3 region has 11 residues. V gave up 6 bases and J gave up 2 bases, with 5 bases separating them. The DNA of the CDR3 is TGTGCCACCAGGGACACCTACGAGCAGTACTTC. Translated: CATRDTYEQYF.

For the CDR3, the DNA is TGCGCCAGCAGCTTGGCTAGCGGAAACAATGAGCAGTTCTTC. Amino acid sequence: CASSLASGNNEQFF. The rearrangement uses TRBV5-1 and TRBJ2-1; TRBD2 matches 7 bases. Looked up from germline, CDR1 is SGHRS and CDR2 is YFSETQ. The CDR3 runs 14 residues. The V and J ends lost 0 bases and 5 bases, in that order; junction bases with no gene match: 2.

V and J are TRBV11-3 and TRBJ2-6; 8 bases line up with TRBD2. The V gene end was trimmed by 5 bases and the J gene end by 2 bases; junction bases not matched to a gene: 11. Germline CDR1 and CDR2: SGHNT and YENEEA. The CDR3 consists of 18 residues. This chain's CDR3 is CASSPITGGLAGANVLTF. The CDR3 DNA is TGTGCCAGCAGCCCTATTACGGGGGGGCTTGCTGGGGCCAACGTCCTGACTTTC.

The CDR3 DNA is TGTGCCAGCAGGGGACAGGGGGCGAATGGCTACACCTTC. Its protein product is CASRGQGANGYTF. The chain uses TRBV6-5 and TRBJ1-2; 12 bases fit TRBD1. The trim removed 6 bases at V and 6 bases at J, leaving 2 bases unmatched. The CDR3 loop spans 13 amino acids. Germline V lookup: CDR1 MNHEY, CDR2 SVGAGI.

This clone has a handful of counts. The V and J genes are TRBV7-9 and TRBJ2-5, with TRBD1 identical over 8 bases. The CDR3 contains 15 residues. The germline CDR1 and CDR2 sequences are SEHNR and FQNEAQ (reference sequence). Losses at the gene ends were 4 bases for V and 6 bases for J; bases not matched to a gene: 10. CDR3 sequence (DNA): TGTGCCAGCAGCTCAGACCTGGACAGGGTACAGACCCAGTACTTC. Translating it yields CASSSDLDRVQTQYF.